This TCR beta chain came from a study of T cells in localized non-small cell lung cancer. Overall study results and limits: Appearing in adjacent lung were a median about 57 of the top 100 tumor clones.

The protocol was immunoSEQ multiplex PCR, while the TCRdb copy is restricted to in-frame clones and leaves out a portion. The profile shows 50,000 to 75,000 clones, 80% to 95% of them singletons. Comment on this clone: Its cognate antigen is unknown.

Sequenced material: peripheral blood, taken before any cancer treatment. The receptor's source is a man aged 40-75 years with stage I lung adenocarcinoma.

The CDR3 reads CASSFRTGSDEQYF. The CDR3 nucleotides are TGCGCCAGCAGCTTTCGGACAGGATCCGACGAGCAGTACTTC. The gene calls are TRBV5-1 and TRBJ2-7, with 7 bases aligning to TRBD1. CDR1 is SGHRS and CDR2 is YFSETQ in the germline V gene. The CDR3 is 14 amino acids. V trimming: 2 bases; J trimming: 5 bases; junction bases outside the gene matches: 7. Looking up the rest from reference TRBV5-1 and TRBJ2-7 gives the full variable domain: KAGVTQTPRYLIKTRGQQVTLSCSPISGHRSVSWYQQTPGQGLQFLFEYFSETQRNKGNFPGRFSGRQFSNSRSEMNVSTLELGDSALYLCASSFRTGSDEQYFGPGTRLTVT.